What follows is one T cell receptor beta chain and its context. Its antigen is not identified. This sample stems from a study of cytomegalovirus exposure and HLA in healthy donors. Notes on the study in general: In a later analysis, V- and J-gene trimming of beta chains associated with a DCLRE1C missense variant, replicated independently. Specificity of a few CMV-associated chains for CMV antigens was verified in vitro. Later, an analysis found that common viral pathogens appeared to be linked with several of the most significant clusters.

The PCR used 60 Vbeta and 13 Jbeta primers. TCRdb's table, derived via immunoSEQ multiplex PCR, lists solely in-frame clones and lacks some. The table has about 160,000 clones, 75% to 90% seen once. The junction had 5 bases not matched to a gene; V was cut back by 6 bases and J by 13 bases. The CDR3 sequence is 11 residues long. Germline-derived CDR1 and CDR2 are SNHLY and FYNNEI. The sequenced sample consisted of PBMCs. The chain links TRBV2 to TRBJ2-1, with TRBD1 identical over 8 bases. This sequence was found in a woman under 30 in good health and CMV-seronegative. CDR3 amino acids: CASRGQGPQFF. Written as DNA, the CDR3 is TGTGCCAGCAGAGGACAGGGACCTCAGTTCTTC.